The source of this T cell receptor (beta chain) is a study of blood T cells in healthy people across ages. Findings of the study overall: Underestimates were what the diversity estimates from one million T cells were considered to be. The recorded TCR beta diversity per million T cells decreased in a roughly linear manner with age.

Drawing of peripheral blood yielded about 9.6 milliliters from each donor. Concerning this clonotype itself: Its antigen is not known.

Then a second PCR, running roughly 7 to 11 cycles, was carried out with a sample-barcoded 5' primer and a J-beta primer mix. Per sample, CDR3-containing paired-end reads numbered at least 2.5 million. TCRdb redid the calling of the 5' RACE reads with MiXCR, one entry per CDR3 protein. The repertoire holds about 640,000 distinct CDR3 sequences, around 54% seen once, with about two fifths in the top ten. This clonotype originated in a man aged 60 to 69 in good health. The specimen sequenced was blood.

The CDR3 DNA reads as TGCGCCACCCTGACAGGTTCTGCCTACGAGCAGTACTTC. Its translation: CATLTGSAYEQYF. The chain joins TRBV10-1 to TRBJ2-5; TRBD1 is a possible D gene (6 bases). With the DNA end fitting TRBJ2-7 better, the J assignment may be wrong. The CDR3 has 13 residues. The germline V gene has CDR1 WNHNN and CDR2 SYGVQD (reference sequence).